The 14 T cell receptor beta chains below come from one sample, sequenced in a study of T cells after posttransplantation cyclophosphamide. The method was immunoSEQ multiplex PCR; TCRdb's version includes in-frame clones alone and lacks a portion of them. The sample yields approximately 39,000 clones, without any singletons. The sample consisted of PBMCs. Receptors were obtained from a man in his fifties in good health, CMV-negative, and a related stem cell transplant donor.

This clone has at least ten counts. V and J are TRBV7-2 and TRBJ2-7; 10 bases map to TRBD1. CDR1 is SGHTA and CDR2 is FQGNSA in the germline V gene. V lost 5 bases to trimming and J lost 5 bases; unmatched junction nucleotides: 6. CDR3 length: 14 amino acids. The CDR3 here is CASSRDRGQDEQYF. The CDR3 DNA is TGTGCCAGCAGCCGAGACAGGGGGCAGGACGAGCAGTACTTC.

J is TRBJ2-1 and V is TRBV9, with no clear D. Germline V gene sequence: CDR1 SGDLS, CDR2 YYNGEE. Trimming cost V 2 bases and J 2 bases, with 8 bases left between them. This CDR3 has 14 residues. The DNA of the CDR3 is TGTGCCAGCAGCGTTTTGAGCCCCTACAATGAGCAGTTCTTC. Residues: CASSVLSPYNEQFF.

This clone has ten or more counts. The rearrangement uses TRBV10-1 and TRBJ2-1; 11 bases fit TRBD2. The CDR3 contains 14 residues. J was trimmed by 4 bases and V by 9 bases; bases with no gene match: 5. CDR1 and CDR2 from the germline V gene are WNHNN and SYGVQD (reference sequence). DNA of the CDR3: TGCGCCAGTCCGACTAGCGGGGCATACAATGAGCAGTTCTTC. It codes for CASPTSGAYNEQFF.

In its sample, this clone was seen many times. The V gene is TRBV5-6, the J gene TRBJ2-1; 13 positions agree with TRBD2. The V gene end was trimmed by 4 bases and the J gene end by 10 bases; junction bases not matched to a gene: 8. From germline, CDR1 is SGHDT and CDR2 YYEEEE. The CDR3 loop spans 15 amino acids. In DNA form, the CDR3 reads TGTGCCAGCAGCCCTGGACTAGCGGGGGTGGGAGAGCAGTTCTTC. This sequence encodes CASSPGLAGVGEQFF.

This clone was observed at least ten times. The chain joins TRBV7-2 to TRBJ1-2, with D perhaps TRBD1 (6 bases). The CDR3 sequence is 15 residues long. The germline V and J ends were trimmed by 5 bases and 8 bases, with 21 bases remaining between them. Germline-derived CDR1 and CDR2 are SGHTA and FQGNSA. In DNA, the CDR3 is TGTGCCAGCAGCCAACAGGGAACCAAGCTAGAGGGCTACACCTTC. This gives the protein CASSQQGTKLEGYTF. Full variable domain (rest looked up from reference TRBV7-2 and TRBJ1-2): GAGVSQSPSNKVTEKGKDVELRCDPISGHTALYWYRQSLGQGLEFLIYFQGNSAPDKSGLPSDRFSAERTGGSVSTLTIQRTQQEDSAVYLCASSQQGTKLEGYTFGSGTRLTVV.

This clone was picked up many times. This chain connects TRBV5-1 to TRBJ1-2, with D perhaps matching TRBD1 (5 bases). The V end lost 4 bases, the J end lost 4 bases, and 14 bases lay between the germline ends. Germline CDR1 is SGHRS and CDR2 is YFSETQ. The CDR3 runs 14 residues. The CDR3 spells CASSDDSRPYGYTF. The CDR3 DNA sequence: TGCGCCAGCAGCGATGACAGTCGACCCTATGGCTACACCTTC.

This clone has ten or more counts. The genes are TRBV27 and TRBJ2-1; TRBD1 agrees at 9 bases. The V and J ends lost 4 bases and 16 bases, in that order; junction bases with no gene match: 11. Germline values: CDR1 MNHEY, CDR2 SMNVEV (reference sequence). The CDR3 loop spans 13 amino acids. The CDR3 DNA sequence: TGTGCCAGCAGTTGGTCCCGGGACAGGGTCCAATTCTTC. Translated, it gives CASSWSRDRVQFF.

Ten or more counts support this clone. Written as DNA, the CDR3 is TGCGCCAGCAGCCTCCGGACAGAACCTAATGAAAAACTGTTTTTT. It codes for CASSLRTEPNEKLFF. The chain couples TRBV5-1 to TRBJ1-4; D perhaps matches TRBD1 (6 bases). CDR1 is SGHRS and CDR2 is YFSETQ in the germline V gene. The V end was cut by 4 bases, the J end by 3 bases, with 13 bases between. The CDR3 loop spans 15 amino acids.

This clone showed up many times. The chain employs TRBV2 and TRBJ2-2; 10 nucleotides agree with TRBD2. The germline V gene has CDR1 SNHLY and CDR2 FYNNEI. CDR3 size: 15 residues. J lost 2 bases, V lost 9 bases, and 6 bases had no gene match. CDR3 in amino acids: CASASGGYNTGELFF. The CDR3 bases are TGTGCCAGTGCTAGCGGGGGATACAACACCGGGGAGCTGTTTTTT.

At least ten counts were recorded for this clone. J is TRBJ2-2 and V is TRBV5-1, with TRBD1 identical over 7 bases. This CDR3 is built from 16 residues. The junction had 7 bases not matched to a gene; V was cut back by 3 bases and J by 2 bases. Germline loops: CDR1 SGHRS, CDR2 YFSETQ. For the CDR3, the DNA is TGCGCCAGCAGCTCGACCGGGACAGCTAACACCGGGGAGCTGTTTTTT. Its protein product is CASSSTGTANTGELFF.

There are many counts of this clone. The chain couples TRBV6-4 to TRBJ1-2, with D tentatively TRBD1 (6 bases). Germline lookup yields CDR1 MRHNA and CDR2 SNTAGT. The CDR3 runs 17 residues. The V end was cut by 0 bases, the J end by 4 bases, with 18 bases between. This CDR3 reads CASSDSLLSQGIYGYTF. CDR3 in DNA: TGTGCCAGCAGTGACTCCTTGTTGTCCCAGGGGATCTATGGCTACACCTTC.

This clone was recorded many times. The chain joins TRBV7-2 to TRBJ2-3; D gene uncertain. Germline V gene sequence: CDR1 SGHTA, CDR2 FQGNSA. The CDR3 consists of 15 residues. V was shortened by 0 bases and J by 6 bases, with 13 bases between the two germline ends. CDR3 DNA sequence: TGTGCCAGCAGCTTAGCCGAGTGGGCATTGGATACGCAGTATTTT. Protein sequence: CASSLAEWALDTQYF.

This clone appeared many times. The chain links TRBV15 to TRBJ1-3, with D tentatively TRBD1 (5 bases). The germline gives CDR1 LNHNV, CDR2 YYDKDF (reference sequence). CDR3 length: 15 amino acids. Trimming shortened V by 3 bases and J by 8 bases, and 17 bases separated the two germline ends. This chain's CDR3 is CATSRPGHETYTIYF. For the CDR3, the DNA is TGTGCCACCAGCAGGCCCGGACACGAGACATACACCATATATTTT.

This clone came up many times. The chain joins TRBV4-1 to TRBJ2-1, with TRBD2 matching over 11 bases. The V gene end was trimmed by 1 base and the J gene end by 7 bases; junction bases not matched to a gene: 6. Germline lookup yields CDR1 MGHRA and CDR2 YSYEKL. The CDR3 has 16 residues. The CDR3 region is CASSQVLAGAWNEQFF. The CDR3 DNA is TGCGCCAGCAGCCAAGTACTAGCGGGAGCGTGGAATGAGCAGTTCTTC.